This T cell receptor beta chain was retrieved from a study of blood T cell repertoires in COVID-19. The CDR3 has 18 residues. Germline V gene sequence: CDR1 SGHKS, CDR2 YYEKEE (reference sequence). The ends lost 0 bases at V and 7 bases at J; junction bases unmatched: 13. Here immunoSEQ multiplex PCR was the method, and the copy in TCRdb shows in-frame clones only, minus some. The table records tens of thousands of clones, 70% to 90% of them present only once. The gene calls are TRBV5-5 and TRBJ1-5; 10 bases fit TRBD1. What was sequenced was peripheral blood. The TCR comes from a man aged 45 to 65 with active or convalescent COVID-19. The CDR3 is CASSLGELLTGGGQPQHF. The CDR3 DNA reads TGTGCCAGCAGCTTGGGGGAACTCTTGACAGGGGGCGGACAGCCCCAGCATTTT.